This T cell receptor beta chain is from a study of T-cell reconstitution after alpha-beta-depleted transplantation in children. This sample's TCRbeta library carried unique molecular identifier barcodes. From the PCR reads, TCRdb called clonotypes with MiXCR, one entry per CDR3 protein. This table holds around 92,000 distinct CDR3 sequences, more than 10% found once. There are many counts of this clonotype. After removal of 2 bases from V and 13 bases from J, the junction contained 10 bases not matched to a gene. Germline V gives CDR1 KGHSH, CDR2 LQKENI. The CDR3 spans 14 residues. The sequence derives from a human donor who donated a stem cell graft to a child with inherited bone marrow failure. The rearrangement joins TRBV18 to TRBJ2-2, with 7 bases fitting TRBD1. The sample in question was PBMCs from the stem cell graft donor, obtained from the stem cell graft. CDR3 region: CASSPRTGARMLFF. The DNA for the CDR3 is TGTGCCAGCTCACCAAGGACAGGCGCCAGGATGCTGTTTTTT.